The 31 T cell receptor beta chains reported below all come from one sample, sequenced in a study of cytomegalovirus exposure and HLA in healthy donors. Both 60 Vbeta primers and 13 Jbeta primers went into the PCR. The table came from immunoSEQ multiplex PCR; TCRdb's copy has only in-frame clones and leaves some out. The sample holds more than 80,000 clones, 75% seen once. The sequencing sample was made of PBMCs. All receptors derive from a male donor in good health and CMV-seropositive.

This clone was seen only once. The rearrangement links TRBV6-6 to TRBJ2-5; D possibly corresponds to TRBD1 (6 bases). This CDR3 has 14 amino acids. The germline gives CDR1 MNHNY, CDR2 SVGAGI (reference sequence). Trimming left V 6 bases short and J 5 bases short, with 16 bases between. The CDR3 DNA reads as TGTGCCAGCAGAAGCCTTCAGGGGCGGGAGACCCAGTACTTC. As protein: CASRSLQGRETQYF.

This clone came up once. This chain links TRBV18 with TRBJ2-3; D might be TRBD2 (6 bases). CDR1 is KGHSH and CDR2 is LQKENI in the germline V gene. V was shortened by 0 bases and J by 4 bases, with 14 bases between the two germline ends. The CDR3 has 16 residues. The CDR3 loop reads CASSPPAGGIPDTQYF. The CDR3 coding sequence is TGTGCCAGCTCACCACCGGCTGGCGGGATACCAGATACGCAGTATTTT.

The chain has TRBV21-1 and TRBJ2-7; the table's D call of TRBD1 was not tested on the DNA. TRBV21-1 is an annotated pseudogene. The CDR3 extends over 18 amino acids. DNA for the CDR3: TGTGCCAGCAGCCACACGCTATCTCCGGGACAGGGTCCCGACGAGCAGTACTTC. Its protein product is CASSHTLSPGQGPDEQYF.

V usage is TRBV7-2 and J usage is TRBJ2-3; 8 bases match TRBD2. This CDR3 contains 15 residues. CDR1 and CDR2 (germline): SGHTA, FQGNSA. V was clipped by 4 bases and J by 3 bases; unmatched bases: 6. As DNA, the CDR3 is TGTGCCAGCAGCTCGTCGGGGGGGAGGACAGATACGCAGTATTTT. The encoded protein is CASSSSGGRTDTQYF.

The rearrangement uses TRBV28 and TRBJ2-7; no firm D call. The CDR3 length is 15 residues. Germline V gene lookup returns CDR1 MDHEN and CDR2 SYDVKM. V was cut by 5 bases and J by 2 bases, with 16 bases left in between. As DNA, the CDR3 is TGTGCCAGCAGTGTTCCGACATCCGGCCCCTACGAGCAGTACTTC. Amino acid sequence: CASSVPTSGPYEQYF.

J is TRBJ1-2 and V is TRBV25-1; D is perhaps TRBD1 (6 bases). V lost 4 bases, J lost 4 bases, and 10 bases lay in between. Germline lookup yields CDR1 MGHDK and CDR2 SYGVNS. CDR3 length: 13 residues. CDR3 in DNA: TGTGCCAGCAGTGTTGGGGGGGCCTATGGCTACACCTTC. This gives the protein CASSVGGAYGYTF.

This chain joins TRBV5-4 and TRBJ2-7, with 12 positions matching TRBD2. Germline trimming cut 4 bases from V and 7 bases from J; bases unmatched to any gene: 15. There are 17 residues in the CDR3. Germline lookup yields CDR1 SGHNT and CDR2 YYREEE (reference sequence). CDR3: CASSPLAGGLTPGEQYF. In nucleotides, the CDR3 is TGTGCCAGCAGCCCCCTAGCGGGAGGGCTAACCCCAGGAGAGCAGTACTTC.

The rearrangement joins TRBV4-2 to TRBJ1-2, with D unclear. V was shortened by 0 bases and J by 4 bases, with 12 bases between the two germline ends. Germline CDR1 LGHNA, CDR2 YNFKEQ. The CDR3 is 15 residues long. The CDR3: CASSQEVPGPYGYTF. CDR3 bases: TGTGCCAGCAGCCAAGAAGTTCCGGGTCCCTATGGCTACACCTTC.

V gene TRBV7-3 combines with J gene TRBJ2-7; no clear D gene. CDR3 length: 13 residues. The germline V gene has CDR1 SGHTA and CDR2 FQGTGA. V gave up 4 bases and J gave up 6 bases, with 13 bases separating them. The CDR3 nucleotides read TGTGCCAGCAGCTCCACCCACCCCGGCGAGCAGTACTTC. This codes for CASSSTHPGEQYF.

This clone has only one observation. The J gene is TRBJ1-5, the V gene TRBV10-3; D gene uncertain. Germline V gene sequence: CDR1 ENHRY, CDR2 SYGVKD. The CDR3 spans 15 residues. V was shortened by 0 bases and J by 3 bases, with 9 bases between the two germline ends. The CDR3 protein is CAISESETVNQPQHF. In DNA, the CDR3 is TGTGCCATCAGTGAGTCAGAAACAGTCAATCAGCCCCAGCATTTT.

The rearrangement joins TRBV7-9 to TRBJ1-1; 8 nucleotides agree with TRBD1. The CDR3 loop spans 12 amino acids. After removal of 5 bases from V and 10 bases from J, the junction contained 6 bases not matched to a gene. The germline CDR1 and CDR2 sequences are SEHNR and FQNEAQ (reference sequence). The CDR3: CASSLDRVGAFF. The CDR3 nucleotides are TGTGCCAGCAGCCTGGACAGGGTGGGAGCTTTCTTT. Filled out from reference TRBV7-9 and TRBJ1-1, the complete variable domain reads DTGVSQNPRHKITKRGQNVTFRCDPISEHNRLYWYRQTLGQGPEFLTYFQNEAQLEKSRLLSDRFSAERPKGSFSTLEIQRTEQGDSAMYLCASSLDRVGAFFGQGTRLTVV.

V gene TRBV7-2 combines with J gene TRBJ1-2, with D uncertain. The CDR3 is 15 amino acids. Looked up from germline, CDR1 is SGHTA and CDR2 is FQGNSA. V lost 4 bases and J 8 bases, leaving 20 bases between the germline ends. In DNA, the CDR3 is TGTGCCAGCAGCTCACCCAGAGAGGGTTATTACGGCTACACCTTC. Translated, it gives CASSSPREGYYGYTF. The full variable domain, completed using reference TRBV7-2 and TRBJ1-2, is GAGVSQSPSNKVTEKGKDVELRCDPISGHTALYWYRQSLGQGLEFLIYFQGNSAPDKSGLPSDRFSAERTGGSVSTLTIQRTQQEDSAVYLCASSSPREGYYGYTFGSGTRLTVV.

This clone has just one count. The J gene is TRBJ2-7, the V gene TRBV4-2, with TRBD2 matching 11 bases. The V and J ends lost 2 bases and 4 bases, in that order; junction bases with no gene match: 4. The germline V gene has CDR1 LGHNA and CDR2 YNFKEQ. The CDR3 extends over 15 amino acids. The CDR3 here is CASSQTTSGSYEQYF. CDR3 nucleotide sequence: TGTGCCAGCAGCCAAACCACTAGCGGGAGTTACGAGCAGTACTTC.

This clone was seen only once. This rearrangement joins TRBV10-3 to TRBJ2-3; 9 positions match TRBD1. Trimming cost V 3 bases and J 3 bases; bases outside gene matches: 7. Looked up from germline, CDR1 is ENHRY and CDR2 is SYGVKD. The CDR3 is 16 residues long. CDR3 sequence: CAISDEGTGSTDTQYF. CDR3 DNA: TGTGCCATCAGTGACGAAGGGACAGGGTCAACAGATACGCAGTATTTT.

This clone was detected only once. The chain joins TRBV6-5 to TRBJ2-7; a possible D gene is TRBD1 (6 bases). The CDR3 runs 13 residues. The V end was cut by 5 bases, the J end by 6 bases, with 14 bases between. Per germline, CDR1 MNHEY and CDR2 SVGAGI. The CDR3 region is CASSVNRDGEQYF. In nucleotides, the CDR3 is TGTGCCAGCAGTGTAAACAGGGACGGCGAGCAGTACTTC.

The chain has TRBV27 and TRBJ2-7; TRBD2 matches 12 bases. Germline V CDR1 and CDR2: MNHEY, SMNVEV (reference sequence). J lost 2 bases, V lost 1 base, and 6 bases had no gene match. CDR3 length: 17 residues. CDR3 sequence (DNA): TGTGCCAGCAGTTTATTATCGGCTAGCGGGAGGGCCTACGAGCAGTACTTC. The encoded protein is CASSLLSASGRAYEQYF.

This sequence joins TRBV11-3 and TRBJ2-1; 8 bases agree with TRBD1. The germline V gene encodes CDR1 SGHNT and CDR2 YENEEA. Trimming took 5 bases from V and 0 from J; bases not matched to a gene: 12. This CDR3 contains 18 residues. The CDR3 nucleotides read TGTGCCAGCAGCCCCCGGCGGGACAGGCCGACCTCCTACAATGAGCAGTTCTTC. This gives the protein CASSPRRDRPTSYNEQFF.

Here the CDR3 DNA reads TGTGCCAGCAGCCAGAGAGGCAATGAGCAGTTCTTC. Translating gives CASSQRGNEQFF. The chain joins TRBV7-2 to TRBJ2-1; D unresolved. V dropped 5 bases and J dropped 6 bases, with 8 bases sitting between them. CDR3 length: 12 amino acids. The germline V gene encodes CDR1 SGHTA and CDR2 FQGNSA.

The rearrangement links TRBV29-1 to TRBJ2-1, with TRBD2 identical over 11 bases. V lost 6 bases to trimming and J lost 3 bases; unmatched junction nucleotides: 13. This CDR3 has 17 amino acids. CDR1 is SQVTM and CDR2 is ANQGSEA in the germline V gene. The CDR3, as DNA: TGCAGCGTGGAAAATCCCCGGACTAGCGGGTTCTACAATGAGCAGTTCTTC. Translated: CSVENPRTSGFYNEQFF.

CDR3 residues: CASSPTGTQSNSNQPQHF. In nucleotides, the CDR3 is TGTGCCAGCTCACCGACAGGGACACAAAGCAATAGCAATCAGCCCCAGCATTTT. V usage is TRBV18 and J usage is TRBJ1-5, with TRBD1 matching over 7 bases. CDR1 and CDR2 from the germline V gene are KGHSH and LQKENI. The CDR3 runs 18 residues. After removal of 3 bases from V and 0 bases from J, the junction contained 11 bases not matched to a gene.

This sequence joins TRBV6-1 and TRBJ2-1; 10 nucleotides line up with TRBD2. J was trimmed by 3 bases and V by 6 bases; bases with no gene match: 2. Germline CDR1 reads MNHNS; CDR2 reads SASEGT. CDR3 length: 14 amino acids. The chain's CDR3 is CASRPSGGYNEQFF. The CDR3 nucleotides read TGTGCCAGCAGGCCTAGCGGGGGCTACAATGAGCAGTTCTTC.

J is TRBJ2-7 and V is TRBV27; 8 nucleotides align to TRBD2. The CDR3 length is 15 residues. In germline, CDR1 is MNHEY, CDR2 SMNVEV (reference sequence). Trimming at V came to 4 bases and at J to 3 bases, leaving 8 bases not matched to a gene. The CDR3 spells CASSSAGLAFYEQYF. CDR3 DNA: TGTGCCAGCAGTTCAGCCGGACTAGCTTTCTACGAGCAGTACTTC.

About this clone itself: A read error may produce the germline difference seen at one junction end. CDR3 protein: CSVGTGGGNQPQNF. CDR3 bases: TGCAGCGTCGGGACAGGGGGCGGCAATCAGCCCCAGAATTTT. The rearrangement links TRBV29-1 to TRBJ1-5; 12 bases are a match to TRBD1. Germline values: CDR1 SQVTM, CDR2 ANQGSEA. The CDR3 has 14 amino acids. Based on the CDR3 plus reference TRBV29-1 and TRBJ1-5, the full variable domain is SAVISQKPSRDICQRGTSLTIQCQVDSQVTMMFWYRQQPGQSLTLIATANQGSEATYESGFVIDKFPISRPNLTFSTLTVSNMSPEDSSIYLCSVGTGGGNQPQNFGDGTRLSIL.

This chain connects TRBV6-5 to TRBJ1-6; D unresolved. CDR3 length equals 13 residues. CDR1 is MNHEY, CDR2 SVGAGI, per germline. Between the trimmed V and J ends, which lost 6 bases and 2 bases, there was a span of 5 bases. The CDR3 region has the DNA TGTGCCAGCAGGTCCACCTATAATTCACCCCTCCACTTT. Translating gives CASRSTYNSPLHF.

The V gene is TRBV7-8, the J gene TRBJ2-7; possibly TRBD1 for D (6 bases). CDR3 length: 16 residues. Trimming shortened V by 3 bases and J by 0 bases, and 15 bases separated the two germline ends. Germline V gene data show CDR1 as SGHVS and CDR2 as FQNEAQ. CDR3 region: CASSLRGGISSYEQYF. In nucleotides, the CDR3 is TGTGCCAGCAGCTTGCGTGGGGGCATAAGCTCCTACGAGCAGTACTTC.

V gene TRBV9 combines with J gene TRBJ1-1, with 7 bases matching TRBD1. From germline, CDR1 is SGDLS and CDR2 YYNGEE. The junction had 4 bases not matched to a gene; V was cut back by 0 bases and J by 8 bases. CDR3 length: 13 residues. In DNA form, the CDR3 reads TGTGCCAGCAGCGTAGGCATACAGGGGGAAGCTTTCTTT. This sequence encodes CASSVGIQGEAFF.

This chain joins TRBV7-9 and TRBJ2-7; 11 bases fit TRBD2. V gave up 4 bases and J gave up 3 bases; unmatched junction bases: 2. The CDR3 loop spans 14 amino acids. Looked up from germline, CDR1 is SEHNR and CDR2 is FQNEAQ (reference sequence). The CDR3 region has the DNA TGTGCCAGCAGCTCGGGACTAGCGGTCTACGAGCAGTACTTC. Encoded protein: CASSSGLAVYEQYF.

This clone was observed a handful of times. The chain uses TRBV19 and TRBJ1-1; a weak D match, TRBD1 (5 bases). The germline V gene encodes CDR1 LNHDA and CDR2 SQIVND (reference sequence). The CDR3 extends over 14 amino acids. V lost 7 bases and J 6 bases, leaving 18 bases between the germline ends. As DNA, the CDR3 is TGTGCCAGTACCGGGGGAGGGGTTCGTGCTGAAGCTTTCTTT. It yields the protein CASTGGGVRAEAFF.

This clone was detected a few times. The genes are TRBV19 and TRBJ2-7; no reliable D call. Trimming left V 3 bases short and J 1 base short, with 10 bases between. The germline V gene encodes CDR1 LNHDA and CDR2 SQIVND (reference sequence). The CDR3 consists of 14 residues. This chain's CDR3 is CASSISGRSYEQYF. The CDR3, as DNA: TGTGCCAGTAGTATCAGTGGCCGATCCTACGAGCAGTACTTC.

This chain links TRBV4-2 with TRBJ2-6, with a possible D match to TRBD1 (6 bases). Germline-derived CDR1 and CDR2 are LGHNA and YNFKEQ. V was pared by 1 base and J by 3 bases, with 10 bases between. The CDR3 is 16 amino acids. In DNA, the CDR3 is TGTGCCAGCAGCCAAGCGCAGGGGAGTGGGGCCAACGTCCTGACTTTC. It encodes CASSQAQGSGANVLTF.

The genes are TRBV4-3 and TRBJ2-7, with 9 nucleotides matching TRBD1. The CDR3 covers 15 residues. Germline loops: CDR1 LGHNA, CDR2 YSLEER. With 0 bases clipped from V and 7 bases from J, the junction kept 7 bases outside the gene matches. CDR3 protein: CASSQENRGRGEQYF. DNA of the CDR3: TGCGCCAGCAGCCAAGAGAACAGGGGGCGGGGTGAGCAGTACTTC.